The 21 T cell receptor beta chains below come from one sample, sequenced in a study of T cells in Graves' hyperthyroidism and ophthalmopathy. Regions amplified from RNA transcripts were the TCR beta CDR3 regions. The TCR CDR3 was amplified in a first-round RT-PCR using the HTBI primer set. TCRdb re-called the multiplex PCR reads through MiXCR, storing one row per CDR3 protein. Of hundreds of thousands of distinct CDR3 sequences in the sample, roughly 15% were seen once. Specimen: blood. The receptors shown here come from a woman between 50 and 59 years old with Graves' ophthalmopathy.

This clonotype was seen ten or more times. The CDR3 DNA reads as TGTGCCAGCAGACCGACCGAATACACTGAAGCTTTCTTT. Protein product: CASRPTEYTEAFF. This sequence joins TRBV28 and TRBJ1-1, with D uncertain. The CDR3 totals 13 residues. From germline, CDR1 is MDHEN and CDR2 SYDVKM. V gave up 6 bases and J gave up 3 bases, with 11 bases separating them.

This clonotype has at least ten counts. This rearrangement joins TRBV20-1 to TRBJ2-1; 8 bases align to TRBD2. CDR1 is DFQATT, CDR2 SNEGSKA, per germline (reference sequence). J lost 6 bases, V lost 5 bases, and 6 bases had no gene match. This CDR3 spans 13 amino acids. In DNA form, the CDR3 reads TGCAGTGCTGTTCTAGCGGGTCTCAATGAGCAGTTCTTC. Translating it yields CSAVLAGLNEQFF.

This clonotype was seen at least ten times. J is TRBJ2-1 and V is TRBV20-1, with 9 bases lining up with TRBD2. CDR1 and CDR2 (germline): DFQATT, SNEGSKA (reference sequence). The trim removed 1 base at V and 7 bases at J, leaving 11 bases unmatched. This CDR3 region has 16 residues. Here the CDR3 reads CSARAVGAGGPNEQFF. CDR3 sequence (DNA): TGCAGTGCTAGAGCGGTCGGAGCGGGGGGCCCGAATGAGCAGTTCTTC.

In its sample, this clonotype was seen a few times. The chain joins TRBV4-1 to TRBJ1-5, with unresolved D. In germline, CDR1 is MGHRA, CDR2 YSYEKL. The V end was cut by 0 bases, the J end by 6 bases, with 9 bases between. The CDR3 length is 14 residues. The CDR3 here is CASSQELGVQPQHF. DNA for the CDR3: TGCGCCAGCAGCCAAGAGCTCGGGGTTCAGCCCCAGCATTTT.

This clonotype was recorded many times. This chain connects TRBV2 to TRBJ2-7; 10 bases map to TRBD1. Germline CDR1 is SNHLY and CDR2 is FYNNEI. J lost 1 base, V lost 4 bases, and 7 bases had no gene match. The CDR3 has 16 amino acids. The CDR3 DNA sequence: TGTGCCAGCAGTGCAGGGGACAGGGGCATGTCCTACGAGCAGTACTTC. Encoded protein: CASSAGDRGMSYEQYF.

In this sample, this clonotype turned up many times. The CDR3 bases are TGTGCCAGCAGCTTAGGGGGACTAGCAAGGTACGAGCAGTACTTC. This gives the protein CASSLGGLARYEQYF. The chain carries TRBV7-9 and TRBJ2-7, with 9 positions matching TRBD2. CDR3 length: 15 residues. Germline V gene lookup returns CDR1 SEHNR and CDR2 FQNEAQ (reference sequence). The ends lost 1 base at V and 4 bases at J; junction bases unmatched: 5. The whole variable domain, remainder taken from reference TRBV7-9 and TRBJ2-7, is DTGVSQNPRHKITKRGQNVTFRCDPISEHNRLYWYRQTLGQGPEFLTYFQNEAQLEKSRLLSDRFSAERPKGSFSTLEIQRTEQGDSAMYLCASSLGGLARYEQYFGPGTRLTVT.

This clonotype was detected ten times or more. This chain joins TRBV5-1 and TRBJ2-2; D tentatively reads TRBD1 or TRBD2 (5 bases each). Germline lookup yields CDR1 SGHRS and CDR2 YFSETQ. This CDR3 has 14 residues. Trimming took off 1 base at V and 5 bases at J, with 9 bases between the two ends. The CDR3 DNA reads as TGCGCCAGCAGCTTGAGGGACGTAACCGGGGAGCTGTTTTTT. This translates into CASSLRDVTGELFF.

This clonotype was observed a handful of times. This rearrangement joins TRBV7-2 to TRBJ2-4; 8 nucleotides match TRBD2. Germline V gives CDR1 SGHTA, CDR2 FQGNSA. The CDR3 is made up of 16 amino acids. Trimming removed 4 bases from V and 0 bases from J; junction bases left unmatched: 5. The CDR3 here is CASSSRGGIAKNIQYF. In DNA, the CDR3 is TGTGCCAGCAGCTCCCGGGGGGGTATAGCCAAAAACATTCAGTACTTC.

About this clonotype: This may be a read error, as it is one base from a much larger clone. J is TRBJ2-3 and V is TRBV20-1, with 10 bases lining up with TRBD2. V gave up 5 bases and J gave up 0 bases; unmatched junction bases: 5. Looked up from germline, CDR1 is DFQATT and CDR2 is SNEGSKA (reference sequence). This CDR3 contains 15 residues. The CDR3 loop is CSAGTSEYSTDTQYF. DNA for the CDR3: TGCAGTGCTGGGACTAGCGAGTATAGCACAGATACGCAGTATTTT.

The table lists this clonotype with a few counts. The V gene is TRBV2, the J gene TRBJ1-2; D unresolved. The germline gives CDR1 SNHLY, CDR2 FYNNEI. Trimming took 3 bases from V and 3 from J, leaving 5 bases between them. The length of the CDR3 is 12 residues. The CDR3: CASSESDYGYTF. The DNA of the CDR3 is TGTGCCAGCAGTGAGTCGGACTATGGCTACACCTTC.

A word on this clonotype: A read error is possible here, since a much larger clone lies one base away. This chain uses TRBV28 with TRBJ2-7; D is tentatively TRBD1 or TRBD2 (5 bases each). Germline loops: CDR1 MDHEN, CDR2 SYDVKM. The CDR3 is 16 residues long. The CDR3 nucleotides read TGTACCAGCACCTCATGGGGTGGGACGTCTTCCAACGAGCAGTACTTC. This codes for CTSTSWGGTSSNEQYF.

V and J are TRBV5-1 and TRBJ2-1, with D maybe TRBD2 (5 bases). The germline CDR1 and CDR2 sequences are SGHRS and YFSETQ. CDR3 length equals 15 residues. The V gene lost 2 bases and the J gene lost 10 bases, with 19 bases spanning the gap. DNA of the CDR3: TGCGCCAGCAGCTTAGAGCTAGGCGGACTGGAAGAGCAGTTCTTC. It translates to CASSLELGGLEEQFF.

This clonotype has at least ten counts. The chain is built from TRBV7-9 and TRBJ2-3; D might be TRBD1 or TRBD2, each matching 5 bases. CDR1 and CDR2 from the germline V gene are SEHNR and FQNEAQ (reference sequence). The CDR3 spans 12 residues. V shed 7 bases and J shed 7 bases, with 12 bases lying between them. The chain's CDR3 is CASNQEGHTQYF. In nucleotides, the CDR3 is TGTGCCAGCAACCAAGAGGGACATACGCAGTATTTT.

This clonotype was counted many times. At one boundary the junction diverges from the germline segment, which might be a read error. This chain uses TRBV2 with TRBJ1-2; D is possibly TRBD1 (6 bases). Germline V CDR1 and CDR2: SNHLY, FYNNEI. This CDR3 contains 14 residues. The CDR3 DNA reads TGTGCCAGCACTGAATACAGGGATACGGGAGGCTACACCTTC. Protein: CASTEYRDTGGYTF.

This clonotype was recorded at least ten times. The V gene is TRBV28, the J gene TRBJ2-3; TRBD2 matches at 7 bases. The J segment lost 2 bases and the V segment lost 1 base, leaving 3 bases of the junction unmatched. Germline V CDR1 and CDR2: MDHEN, SYDVKM. The CDR3 is 15 residues long. The CDR3 sequence is CASSLLSGTTDTQYF. As DNA, the CDR3 is TGTGCCAGCAGTTTATTGAGCGGGACCACAGATACGCAGTATTTT.

This rearrangement joins TRBV6-1 to TRBJ2-2; possible D gene TRBD1, 6 bases. The CDR3 runs to 14 residues. Germline CDR1 and CDR2: MNHNS and SASEGT. V lost 10 bases to trimming and J lost 4 bases, with 16 bases between them. The CDR3 sequence is CATQGQFLTGELFF. The CDR3, as DNA: TGTGCCACCCAAGGACAGTTTCTCACCGGGGAGCTGTTTTTT.

This clonotype was seen a few times. This chain uses TRBV9 with TRBJ2-1; 10 nucleotides agree with TRBD2. Losses at the gene ends were 3 bases for V and 7 bases for J; bases not matched to a gene: 10. CDR1 is SGDLS and CDR2 is YYNGEE in the germline V gene. This CDR3 contains 16 residues. Here the CDR3 DNA reads TGTGCCAGCAGCGAACAAGCGGGAGGGCCTTGGAATGAGCAGTTCTTC. It codes for CASSEQAGGPWNEQFF.

At least ten counts were recorded for this clonotype. The chain has TRBV7-2 and TRBJ2-4; 8 nucleotides line up with TRBD1. V gave up 5 bases and J gave up 0 bases; unmatched junction bases: 9. The germline V gene encodes CDR1 SGHTA and CDR2 FQGNSA. The CDR3 length is 17 residues. The CDR3 is CASSGTGGDLAKNIQYF. CDR3 bases: TGTGCCAGCAGCGGTACAGGGGGAGACTTAGCCAAAAACATTCAGTACTTC.

V and J are TRBV4-3 and TRBJ1-4; D not resolved. Germline values: CDR1 LGHNA, CDR2 YSLEER. This CDR3 is 16 amino acids long. Trimming took 5 bases from V and 5 from J, leaving 18 bases between them. CDR3 nucleotide sequence: TGCGCCAGCAGCATCGGGCCAGGCGTTTCAAATGAAAAACTGTTTTTT. This encodes CASSIGPGVSNEKLFF.

The rearrangement links TRBV6-1 to TRBJ1-3, with D uncertain. The CDR3 runs to 14 residues. V was trimmed by 4 bases and J by 0 bases, leaving 7 bases between them. Germline CDR1 MNHNS, CDR2 SASEGT. The CDR3 spells CASSGLASGNTIYF. CDR3 coding DNA: TGTGCCAGCAGTGGCCTGGCCTCTGGAAACACCATATATTTT.

With respect to this clonotype: This may arise from a read error, as a much more abundant clone is one base away. V is TRBV12-3 or TRBV12-4 and J is TRBJ2-1, with D possibly matching TRBD2 (6 bases). The CDR3 has 16 residues. Trimming left V 2 bases short and J 7 bases short, with 18 bases between. CDR3 in amino acids: CASSLSTSRMFNEQFF. As DNA, the CDR3 is TGTGCCAGCAGTTTATCAACTAGCAGGATGTTTAATGAGCAGTTCTTC.